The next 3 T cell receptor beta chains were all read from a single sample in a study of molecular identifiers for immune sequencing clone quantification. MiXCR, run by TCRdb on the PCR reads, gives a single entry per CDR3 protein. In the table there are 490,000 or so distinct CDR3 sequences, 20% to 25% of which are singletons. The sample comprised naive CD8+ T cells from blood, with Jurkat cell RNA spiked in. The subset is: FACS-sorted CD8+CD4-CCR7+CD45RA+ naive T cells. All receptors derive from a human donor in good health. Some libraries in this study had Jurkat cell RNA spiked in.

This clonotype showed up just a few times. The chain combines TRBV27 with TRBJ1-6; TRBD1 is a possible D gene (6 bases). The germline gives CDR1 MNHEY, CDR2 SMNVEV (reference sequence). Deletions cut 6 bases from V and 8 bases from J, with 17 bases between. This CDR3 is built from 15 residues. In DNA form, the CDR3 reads TGTGCCAGCAGCCGAGGGGGGGTGGCGGATTCACCCCTCCACTTT. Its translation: CASSRGGVADSPLHF.

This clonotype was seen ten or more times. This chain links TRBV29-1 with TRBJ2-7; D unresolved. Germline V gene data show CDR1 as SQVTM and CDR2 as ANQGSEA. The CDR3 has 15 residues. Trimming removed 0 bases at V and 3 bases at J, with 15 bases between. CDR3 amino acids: CSVEDSRLGIYEQYF. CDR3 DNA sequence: TGCAGCGTTGAAGATTCCCGGTTGGGGATCTACGAGCAGTACTTC.

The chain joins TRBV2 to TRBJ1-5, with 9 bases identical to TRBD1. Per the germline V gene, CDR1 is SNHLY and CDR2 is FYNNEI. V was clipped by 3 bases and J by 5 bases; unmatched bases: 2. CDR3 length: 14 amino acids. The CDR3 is CASSEGQGYQPQHF. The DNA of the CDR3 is TGTGCCAGCAGTGAGGGACAGGGATATCAGCCCCAGCATTTT.